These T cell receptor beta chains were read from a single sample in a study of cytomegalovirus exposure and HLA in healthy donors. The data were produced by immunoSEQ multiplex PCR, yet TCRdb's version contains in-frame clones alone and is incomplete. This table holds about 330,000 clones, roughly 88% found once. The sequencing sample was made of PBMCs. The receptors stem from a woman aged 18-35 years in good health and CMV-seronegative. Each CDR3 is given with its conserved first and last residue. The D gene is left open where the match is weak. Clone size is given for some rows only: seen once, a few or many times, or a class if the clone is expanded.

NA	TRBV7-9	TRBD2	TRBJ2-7	CATTASGIYEQYF	TGTGCCACCACAGCTAGCGGGATCTACGAGCAGTACTTC
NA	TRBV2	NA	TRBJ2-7	CASSESRVPSYEQYF	TGTGCCAGCAGTGAATCTCGGGTACCCTCCTACGAGCAGTACTTC
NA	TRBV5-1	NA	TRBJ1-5	CASSWQGQPNQPQHF	TGCGCCAGCAGCTGGCAGGGACAACCCAATCAGCCCCAGCATTTT
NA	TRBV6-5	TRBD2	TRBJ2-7	CASSLLAGAIDEQYF	TGTGCCAGCAGTTTACTAGCGGGAGCCATCGACGAGCAGTACTTC
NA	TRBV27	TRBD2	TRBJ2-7	CASSSIGTSGYPGYEQYF	TGTGCCAGCAGTTCAATAGGGACTAGCGGGTACCCAGGCTACGAGCAGTACTTC
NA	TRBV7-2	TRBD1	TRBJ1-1	CASKQGGNTEAFF	TGTGCCAGTAAACAGGGGGGCAACACTGAAGCTTTCTTT
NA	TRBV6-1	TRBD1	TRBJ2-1	CASSAGQGVRYNEQFF	TGTGCCAGCAGTGCGGGACAGGGCGTAAGATACAATGAGCAGTTCTTC
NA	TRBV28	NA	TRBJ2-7	CASSLKGYEQYF	TGTGCCAGCAGTTTGAAGGGGTACGAGCAGTACTTC
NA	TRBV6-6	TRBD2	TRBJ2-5	CASSGRGSKETQYF	TGTGCCAGCAGTGGGAGGGGCTCCAAAGAGACCCAGTACTTC
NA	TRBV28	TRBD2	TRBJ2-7	CASIPRGGRATEQYF	TGTGCCAGCATTCCCCGGGGCGGGAGGGCTACGGAACAGTACTTC
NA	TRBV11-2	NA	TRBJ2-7	CASSLGGVAYEQYF	TGTGCCAGCAGCTTAGGGGGGGTCGCCTACGAGCAGTACTTC
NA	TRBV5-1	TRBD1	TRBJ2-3	CASSSGQGSTDTQYF	TGCGCCAGCAGCTCAGGACAGGGAAGCACAGATACGCAGTATTTT
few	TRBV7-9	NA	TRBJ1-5	CASSLGGGQLNQPQHF	TGTGCCAGCAGCTTAGGTGGCGGACAGCTAAATCAGCCCCAGCATTTT
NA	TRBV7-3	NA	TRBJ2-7	CASSLSRTPPYEQYF	TGTGCCAGCAGCTTATCCCGGACACCTCCCTACGAGCAGTACTTC
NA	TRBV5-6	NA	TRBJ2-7	CASSFNRGSYEQYF	TGTGCCAGCAGCTTTAACCGGGGCTCCTACGAGCAGTACTTC
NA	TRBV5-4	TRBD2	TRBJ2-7	CASSPTSGSAYEQYF	TGTGCCAGCAGCCCAACTAGCGGGAGTGCCTACGAGCAGTACTTC
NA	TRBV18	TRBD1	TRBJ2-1	CASSPPFGQGDHEQFF	TGTGCCAGCTCACCACCCTTCGGCCAGGGGGACCATGAGCAGTTCTTC
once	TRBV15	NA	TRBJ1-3	CATRGTAGNTIYF	TGTGCCACTAGAGGGACTGCTGGAAACACCATATATTTT
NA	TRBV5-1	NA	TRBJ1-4	CASHEGLATNEKLFF	TGCGCCAGCCATGAGGGCCTTGCAACTAATGAAAAACTGTTTTTT
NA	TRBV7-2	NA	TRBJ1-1	CASTLRSGKTEAFF	TGTGCCAGCACCCTTAGATCAGGGAAGACTGAAGCTTTCTTT
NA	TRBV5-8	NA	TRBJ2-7	CASSWANSYEQYF	TGTGCCAGCAGCTGGGCAAACTCCTACGAGCAGTACTTC
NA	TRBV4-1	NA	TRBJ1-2	CASSQDWGGGYTF	TGCGCCAGCAGCCAAGATTGGGGGGGCGGCTACACCTTC
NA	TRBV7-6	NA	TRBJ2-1	CASSLRGYNEQFF	TGTGCCAGCAGCTTAAGAGGGTACAATGAGCAGTTCTTC
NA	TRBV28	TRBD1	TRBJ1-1	CASSTGGTEAFF	TGTGCCAGCAGCACAGGGGGCACTGAAGCTTTCTTT
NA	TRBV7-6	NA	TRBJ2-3	CASSPRLTLGSDTQYF	TGTGCCAGCAGCCCGAGACTAACCCTCGGATCAGATACGCAGTATTTT
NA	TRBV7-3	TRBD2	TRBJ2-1	CASSFSGRALSDYNEQFF	TGTGCCAGCAGCTTTAGCGGGAGGGCCTTATCGGACTACAATGAGCAGTTCTTC
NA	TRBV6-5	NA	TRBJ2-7	CASSFRGGAGAYEQYF	TGTGCCAGCAGTTTTAGGGGGGGGGCCGGAGCTTACGAGCAGTACTTC
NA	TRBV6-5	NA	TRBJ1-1	CASSYLNGGTNTEAFF	TGTGCCAGCAGTTACCTGAACGGGGGTACCAACACTGAAGCTTTCTTT
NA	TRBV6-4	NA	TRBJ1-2	CASGVVGEGLGGYTF	TGTGCCAGCGGAGTGGTCGGGGAAGGGCTAGGGGGCTACACCTTC
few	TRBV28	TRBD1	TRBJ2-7	CASGGTGTYEQYF	TGTGCCAGCGGGGGGACAGGTACCTACGAGCAGTACTTC
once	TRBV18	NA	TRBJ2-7	CASSPQGSFHEQYF	TGTGCCAGCTCACCACAAGGGAGCTTCCACGAGCAGTACTTC
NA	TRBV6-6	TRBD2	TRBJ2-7	CASQLAAGGSYEQYF	TGTGCCAGCCAGCTGGCGGCGGGAGGTTCCTACGAGCAGTACTTC
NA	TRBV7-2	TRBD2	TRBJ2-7	CASSLGSSGRAGEQYF	TGTGCCAGCAGCTTAGGGTCTAGCGGGAGGGCAGGGGAGCAGTACTTC
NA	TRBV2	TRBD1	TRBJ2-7	CASSTTGIYEQYF	TGTGCCAGCTCCACGACAGGGATCTACGAGCAGTACTTC
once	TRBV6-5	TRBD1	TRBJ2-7	CASRDRGLYEQYF	TGTGCCAGCCGGGACAGGGGGCTTTACGAGCAGTACTTC
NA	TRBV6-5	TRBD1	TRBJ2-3	CASSYGTGRDTQYF	TGTGCCAGCAGTTACGGGACAGGGAGAGATACGCAGTATTTT
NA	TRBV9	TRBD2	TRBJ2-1	CASRHDSGDEQFF	TGTGCCAGCAGACATGATAGCGGGGACGAGCAGTTCTTC
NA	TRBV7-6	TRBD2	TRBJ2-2	CASSSFLAGGENRELFF	TGTGCCAGCAGCTCCTTCCTAGCGGGAGGGGAGAACCGGGAGCTGTTTTTT
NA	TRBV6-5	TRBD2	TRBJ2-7	CASMATSGIKYF	TGTGCCAGCATGGCGACTAGCGGAATTAAGTACTTC
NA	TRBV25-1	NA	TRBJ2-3	CASSEWETPRSADTQYF	TGTGCCAGCAGTGAATGGGAGACTCCACGATCCGCAGATACGCAGTATTTT
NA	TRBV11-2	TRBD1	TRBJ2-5	CASNQGAGETQYF	TGTGCCAGCAATCAGGGGGCGGGGGAGACCCAGTACTTC
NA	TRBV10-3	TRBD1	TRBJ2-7	CAISDRTGEGREQYF	TGTGCCATCAGTGATCGGACAGGGGAGGGTCGCGAGCAGTACTTC
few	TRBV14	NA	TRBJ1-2	CASSQGDLRVNYGYTF	TGTGCCAGCAGCCAAGGCGACCTCAGGGTTAACTATGGCTACACCTTC
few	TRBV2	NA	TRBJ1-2	CASRERESNYGYTF	TGTGCCAGCAGGGAAAGGGAGTCTAACTATGGCTACACCTTC
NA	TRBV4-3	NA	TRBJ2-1	CASSQLGTFGEQFF	TGCGCCAGCAGCCAGCTTGGGACTTTTGGTGAGCAGTTCTTC
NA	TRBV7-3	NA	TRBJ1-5	CASSLGADQPQHF	TGTGCCAGCAGCTTGGGGGCAGATCAGCCCCAGCATTTT
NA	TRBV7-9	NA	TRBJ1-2	CASTRGPIVLYYGYTF	TGTGCCAGCACCAGGGGACCCATAGTTCTATACTATGGCTACACCTTC
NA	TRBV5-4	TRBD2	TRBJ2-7	CASSRPGGEQYF	TGTGCCAGCAGCCGCCCGGGAGGCGAGCAGTACTTC
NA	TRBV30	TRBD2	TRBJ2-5	CACTSGGETQYF	TGTGCCTGTACTAGCGGGGGGGAGACCCAGTACTTC